The sequence of this T cell receptor (beta chain) was determined in a study of shared clonotypes between healthy human individuals. Sequenced by immunoSEQ multiplex PCR; TCRdb stores in-frame clones only, minus some. Of 2,500,000 or so clones detected, more than 85% appear once; the ten largest clones hold approximately 0.37%. This sequence was found in a man aged 18 to 29 in good health. Some clones in this sample may be carry-over from other donors' samples. The source material was naive CD4+ T cells from PBMCs. Subset meaning: CD45RA+ positively selected.

The CDR3 region has the DNA TGTGCCGGGGGACAGTATAATGAAAAACTGTTTTTT. Translating it yields CAGGQYNEKLFF. This chain joins TRBV28 and TRBJ1-4, with 7 positions matching TRBD1. The trim removed 11 bases at V and 4 bases at J, leaving 4 bases unmatched. This CDR3 region has 12 residues. The germline V gene encodes CDR1 MDHEN and CDR2 SYDVKM.